What follows is one TCR beta chain and its context. Its target is not known. This sample is part of a study of cytomegalovirus exposure and HLA in healthy donors. The study's findings and limits: TCR beta chain V- and J-gene trimming was linked, in a later analysis, to a missense variant in DCLRE1C. In a later analysis, TCR association rates varied by HLA locus: DRB1 most, HLA-C fewest.

The primer mix had 60 Vbeta and 13 Jbeta primers. Clones were sequenced by immunoSEQ multiplex PCR, and TCRdb holds only the in-frame ones, with some missing. The profile shows 100,000 or so clones, roughly 77% of them singletons. The CDR3 length is 19 residues. V dropped 3 bases and J dropped 12; count of bases not matched to a gene: 22. Germline V CDR1 and CDR2: LNHDA, SQIVND (reference sequence). Sequencing was done on a sample of PBMCs. The sequence came from a woman aged 50 to 60 in good health and CMV-seropositive. The V and J genes are TRBV19 and TRBJ2-1; 11 bases map to TRBD1. The CDR3 loop reads CASSMWGTGGQRGYSGQFF. In DNA, the CDR3 is TGTGCCAGTAGTATGTGGGGGACAGGGGGTCAGCGGGGCTATTCAGGGCAGTTCTTC.